This T cell receptor beta chain originates from a study of beta chain features in type 1 diabetes. Findings and caveats of the study: In every one of the four CD4+ subsets, TCRB CDR3s were moderately but significantly shorter in Type 1 diabetes patients. VDJ junctions in type 1 diabetes patients carried more deletions and fewer insertions. cDNA-based reads could over-represent cells with high TCR expression.

The sequenced template was cDNA made from the entire isolated RNA. Naive, central memory and regulatory T cell samples produced a mean of roughly 3.5 million reads. This table comes from immunoSEQ multiplex PCR, and its TCRdb copy is limited to in-frame clones, with some not included. The table lists about 400,000 clones, approximately 12% of them singletons. On this clone: What it recognizes is unknown.

Trimming removed 7 bases from V and 3 bases from J; junction bases left unmatched: 6. Germline lookup yields CDR1 SQVTM and CDR2 ANQGSEA. The CDR3 has 14 amino acids. The rearrangement links TRBV29-1 to TRBJ2-1; 10 bases are shared with TRBD1. The sample taken for sequencing was naive CD4+ T cells from blood. This sequence originates from a woman aged 18-30 years with type 1 diabetes. In nucleotides, the CDR3 is TGCAGCGGCGAGACAGGGGGCTTCTACAATGAGCAGTTCTTC. Its translation: CSGETGGFYNEQFF.